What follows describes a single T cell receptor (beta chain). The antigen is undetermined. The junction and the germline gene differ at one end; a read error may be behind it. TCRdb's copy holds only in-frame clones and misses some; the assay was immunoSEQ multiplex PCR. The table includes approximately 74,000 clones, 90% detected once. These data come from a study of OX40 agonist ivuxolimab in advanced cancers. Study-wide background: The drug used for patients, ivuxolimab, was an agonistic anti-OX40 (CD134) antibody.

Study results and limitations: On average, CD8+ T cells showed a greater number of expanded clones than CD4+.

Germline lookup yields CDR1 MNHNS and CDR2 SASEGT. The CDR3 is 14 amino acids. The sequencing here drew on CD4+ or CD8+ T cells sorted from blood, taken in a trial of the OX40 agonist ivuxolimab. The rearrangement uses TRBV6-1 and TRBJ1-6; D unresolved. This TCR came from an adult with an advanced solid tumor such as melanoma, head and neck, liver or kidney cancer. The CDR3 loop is CASSPGSFGSLLHF. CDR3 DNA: TGTGCCAGCAGCCCCGGGTCGTTCGGATCACTCCTCCACTTT.